Presented here are 25 T cell receptor beta chains from one specimen sequenced in a study of molecular identifiers for immune sequencing clone quantification. TCRdb passed the PCR reads through MiXCR, listing each CDR3 protein once. The sample records about 500,000 distinct CDR3 sequences, about 26% being singletons. Sequenced sample: naive CD8+ T cells from blood, with Jurkat cell RNA spiked in. Subset denoted: FACS-sorted CD8+CD4-CCR7+CD45RA+ naive T cells. The receptors come from a human donor in good health. Some libraries in this study had Jurkat cell RNA spiked in.

This clonotype was counted only a few times. V is TRBV15 and J is TRBJ2-1, with D perhaps assigned TRBD1 or TRBD2 (5 bases each). V was clipped by 5 bases and J by 6 bases, with 8 bases between them. CDR3 length: 12 residues. Germline lookup yields CDR1 LNHNV and CDR2 YYDKDF (reference sequence). CDR3 protein: CATSGTRNEQFF. For the CDR3, the DNA is TGTGCCACCAGCGGGACCCGCAATGAGCAGTTCTTC.

This clonotype was picked up one time. V usage is TRBV7-9 and J usage is TRBJ2-7, with D unresolved. Trimming removed 5 bases at V and 5 bases at J, with 25 bases between. The length of the CDR3 is 17 residues. CDR1 is SEHNR and CDR2 is FQNEAQ in the germline V gene (reference sequence). CDR3 sequence (DNA): TGTGCCAGCAGCGGCTGTAAAGTTTACTCGGCGGATGACGAGCAGTACTTC. Protein product: CASSGCKVYSADDEQYF.

The V gene is TRBV6-1, the J gene TRBJ2-7, with D unresolved. This CDR3 region has 16 residues. V lost 8 bases and J 7 bases, leaving 27 bases between the germline ends. The germline V gene encodes CDR1 MNHNS and CDR2 SASEGT. CDR3 sequence: CASSLLPSLGMGEQYF. CDR3 sequence (DNA): TGTGCCAGCTCCCTACTTCCATCCCTAGGAATGGGTGAGCAGTACTTC.

As regards this clonotype: This may arise from a read error, as a much more abundant clone is one base away. The V gene is TRBV27, the J gene TRBJ2-7; TRBD1 matches at 10 bases. Per the germline V gene, CDR1 is MNHEY and CDR2 is SMNVEV (reference sequence). The CDR3 is 14 amino acids. CDR3 loop: CASGFGQGVREQYF. The CDR3 region has the DNA TGTGCCAGCGGTTTTGGACAGGGGGTACGAGAGCAGTACTTC.

The CDR3 DNA is TGTGCCAGCAGTGAAATTTTATCCTACGAGCAGTACTTC. Its protein is CASSEILSYEQYF. This chain joins TRBV2 and TRBJ2-7; D ambiguous. Between the trimmed V and J ends, which lost 2 bases and 1 base, there was a span of 6 bases. CDR1 and CDR2 (germline): SNHLY, FYNNEI. CDR3 length: 13 residues.

The chain uses TRBV11-2 and TRBJ1-2; no clear D. V lost 1 base, J lost 13 bases, and 16 bases lay in between. Per germline, CDR1 SGHAT and CDR2 FQNNGV. The CDR3 sequence is 13 residues long. CDR3 amino acids: CASSLGAYKEGTF. Written as DNA, the CDR3 is TGTGCCAGCAGCTTAGGAGCCTACAAAGAGGGCACCTTC.

This chain uses TRBV20-1 with TRBJ2-7; 10 positions match TRBD2. Germline CDR1 reads DFQATT; CDR2 reads SNEGSKA (reference sequence). This CDR3 has 15 amino acids. The J segment lost 5 bases and the V segment lost 6 bases, leaving 13 bases of the junction unmatched. This chain's CDR3 is CSAQPLSGRAHEQYF. The CDR3 DNA follows: TGCAGTGCCCAGCCCCTAAGCGGGAGGGCCCACGAGCAGTACTTC.

The chain carries TRBV7-3 and TRBJ2-1, with 9 nucleotides matching TRBD2. The germline V gene has CDR1 SGHTA and CDR2 FQGTGA. V lost 5 bases, J lost 1 base, and 9 bases stayed unmatched. CDR3 length: 17 residues. CDR3 residues: CASSPEVAGESYNEQFF. CDR3 in DNA: TGTGCCAGCAGCCCGGAAGTAGCGGGAGAATCCTACAATGAGCAGTTCTTC.

The V gene is TRBV7-2, the J gene TRBJ2-7, with 9 bases matching TRBD2. The CDR3 is made up of 18 amino acids. CDR1 and CDR2 from the germline V gene are SGHTA and FQGNSA. After removal of 5 bases from V and 3 bases from J, the junction contained 17 bases not matched to a gene. DNA of the CDR3: TGTGCCAGCAGCCCGGAAGGGGCGGGAGGGTATAGGAGCTACGAGCAGTACTTC. This codes for CASSPEGAGGYRSYEQYF.

This rearrangement joins TRBV3-1 to TRBJ2-3; maybe TRBD2 (5 bases). The length of the CDR3 is 15 residues. The germline V and J ends were trimmed by 4 bases and 0 bases, with 11 bases remaining between them. Germline values: CDR1 LGHDT, CDR2 YNNKEL (reference sequence). The CDR3 nucleotides are TGTGCCAGCAGCCCCGGACTTTCGAGCACAGATACGCAGTATTTT. It codes for CASSPGLSSTDTQYF.

Concerning this clonotype itself: A much larger clone lies a single base off, so this may be a read error. The chain recombines TRBV29-1 with TRBJ2-7; 7 bases line up with TRBD2. Germline V gives CDR1 SQVTM, CDR2 ANQGSEA. The CDR3 sequence is 12 residues long. In DNA, the CDR3 is TGCGGCGTTGACGGGAGGTGGAACGAGCAGTACTTC. Translation gives CGVDGRWNEQYF.

This sequence joins TRBV27 and TRBJ1-6, with 10 positions matching TRBD1. Germline loops: CDR1 MNHEY, CDR2 SMNVEV (reference sequence). V trimming: 4 bases; J trimming: 7 bases; junction bases outside the gene matches: 4. The CDR3 has 15 amino acids. The CDR3 region is CASSWTGGPNSPLHF. The CDR3 DNA follows: TGTGCCAGCAGTTGGACAGGGGGTCCAAATTCACCCCTCCACTTT.

This clonotype was counted ten times or more. This chain joins TRBV4-1 and TRBJ2-3; D call uncertain. The V gene's germline CDR1 is MGHRA and CDR2 YSYEKL. The CDR3 spans 15 residues. V lost 2 bases and J 3 bases, leaving 12 bases between the germline ends. CDR3 in DNA: TGCGCCAGCAGCCAATGGGCAGACAAAACAGATACGCAGTATTTT. Protein product: CASSQWADKTDTQYF.

This clonotype has a count of ten or more. The chain is built from TRBV27 and TRBJ2-3; 8 nucleotides line up with TRBD1. Germline trimming cut 6 bases from V and 2 bases from J; bases unmatched to any gene: 7. Germline values: CDR1 MNHEY, CDR2 SMNVEV (reference sequence). This CDR3 is built from 15 residues. The CDR3 here is CASRQGAAPTDTQYF. The CDR3 region has the DNA TGTGCCAGCAGGCAGGGGGCGGCCCCCACAGATACGCAGTATTTT.

The chain couples TRBV2 to TRBJ1-1; D remains ambiguous. This CDR3 region has 12 residues. The germline gives CDR1 SNHLY, CDR2 FYNNEI. V lost 3 bases, J lost 8 bases, and 10 bases lay in between. The CDR3 loop is CASSDSGKEAFF. CDR3 nucleotide sequence: TGTGCCAGCAGTGATTCAGGAAAGGAAGCTTTCTTT. The complete variable domain, with remaining parts taken from reference TRBV2 and TRBJ1-1, reads EPEVTQTPSHQVTQMGQEVILRCVPISNHLYFYWYRQILGQKVEFLVSFYNNEISEKSEIFDDQFSVERPDGSNFTLKIRSTKLEDSAMYFCASSDSGKEAFFGQGTRLTVV.

This chain links TRBV6-1 with TRBJ1-3; D gene unclear. There are 15 residues in the CDR3. V dropped 2 bases and J dropped 1 base, with 9 bases sitting between them. Germline V gives CDR1 MNHNS, CDR2 SASEGT. The CDR3 DNA sequence: TGTGCCAGCAGTGAATTTGAGGGATCTGGAAACACCATATATTTT. It is translated as CASSEFEGSGNTIYF.

This clonotype has a handful of counts. The chain couples TRBV2 to TRBJ2-3; 10 nucleotides align to TRBD2. Germline V gives CDR1 SNHLY, CDR2 FYNNEI. The CDR3 runs 18 residues. Trimming cost V 0 bases and J 3 bases; bases outside gene matches: 9. CDR3 nucleotide sequence: TGTGCCAGCAGTGAAGCGCTTTCGGCTAGCGGGGGTACAGATACGCAGTATTTT. It translates to CASSEALSASGGTDTQYF.

With regard to this clonotype: Given a much more abundant clone one base away, this may be a read error. V gene TRBV4-2 combines with J gene TRBJ2-3, with D unclear. Germline CDR1 is LGHNA and CDR2 is YNFKEQ. The CDR3 spans 14 residues. The DNA for the CDR3 is TGTGCCAGCAGCCAAGGATCTAACACAGATACGCATTATTTT. Its translation: CASSQGSNTDTHYF.

This clonotype was seen at least ten times. The chain uses TRBV7-9 and TRBJ2-2; 7 bases align to TRBD2. The V gene's germline CDR1 is SEHNR and CDR2 FQNEAQ (reference sequence). V trimming: 5 bases; J trimming: 2 bases; junction bases outside the gene matches: 11. CDR3 size: 17 residues. CDR3 nucleotides: TGTGCCAGCAGCCCACTGGCGGGGGTTCCAAACACCGGGGAGCTGTTTTTT. It yields the protein CASSPLAGVPNTGELFF. The full variable domain, rest sourced from reference TRBV7-9 and TRBJ2-2, is DTGVSQNPRHKITKRGQNVTFRCDPISEHNRLYWYRQTLGQGPEFLTYFQNEAQLEKSRLLSDRFSAERPKGSFSTLEIQRTEQGDSAMYLCASSPLAGVPNTGELFFGEGSRLTVL.

As concerns this clonotype: A much bigger clone sits one base away, suggesting this may be a read error. This CDR3 is missing its conserved last phenylalanine or tryptophan, likely due to a read error. The chain combines TRBV4-1 with TRBJ2-7; D ambiguous. With 4 bases removed from V and 0 bases from J, the gap between germline ends came to 13 bases. The CDR3 spans 15 residues. Germline lookup yields CDR1 MGHRA and CDR2 YSYEKL. The CDR3 DNA reads TGCGCCAGCAGCCTTAGGACGGAGAGCTCCTACGAGCAGTACCTC. Amino acid sequence: CASSLRTESSYEQYL.

This clonotype has a count of ten or more. The chain recombines TRBV20-1 with TRBJ2-7; 7 nucleotides match TRBD2. Germline values: CDR1 DFQATT, CDR2 SNEGSKA (reference sequence). After removal of 5 bases from V and 0 bases from J, the junction contained 1 base not matched to a gene. The CDR3 loop spans 12 amino acids. The CDR3 DNA reads TGCAGTGCTTGGGACTACTCCTACGAGCAGTACTTC. This encodes CSAWDYSYEQYF.

On this clonotype: Since no conserved phenylalanine or tryptophan closes the CDR3, a read error is the likely cause. The gene calls are TRBV28 and TRBJ2-7; TRBD2 matches 8 bases. The CDR3 covers 13 residues. Per germline, CDR1 MDHEN and CDR2 SYDVKM. The V gene end was trimmed by 6 bases and the J gene end by 3 bases; junction bases not matched to a gene: 4. The CDR3 protein is CASSPAGDYEQYS. DNA of the CDR3: TGTGCCAGCAGCCCAGCGGGAGACTACGAGCAGTACTCC.

The rearrangement joins TRBV7-9 to TRBJ2-3; no firm D call. The germline gives CDR1 SEHNR, CDR2 FQNEAQ (reference sequence). The CDR3 spans 15 residues. Trimming removed 6 bases from V and 2 bases from J, with 15 bases in between. In DNA form, the CDR3 reads TGTGCCAGCAGTTTATTGTACGGATACACAGATACGCAGTATTTT. Translating it yields CASSLLYGYTDTQYF.

The chain employs TRBV3-1 and TRBJ2-5, with 8 bases aligning to TRBD2. V was clipped by 0 bases and J by 0 bases; unmatched bases: 12. The CDR3 runs to 19 residues. Germline loops: CDR1 LGHDT, CDR2 YNNKEL (reference sequence). CDR3 sequence reads: CASSQDMWRSGGYQETQYF. CDR3 DNA sequence: TGTGCCAGCAGCCAAGACATGTGGAGAAGCGGGGGATACCAAGAGACCCAGTACTTC.

Worth noting for this clonotype: One junction end disagrees with the germline gene, perhaps due to a read error. The rearrangement joins TRBV7-2 to TRBJ2-3, with 9 bases that match TRBD2. This CDR3 spans 15 amino acids. Germline values: CDR1 SGHTA, CDR2 FQGNSA. The CDR3 region is CASTAPGLAKDTQYF. As DNA, the CDR3 is TGTGCCAGCACCGCCCCGGGACTAGCTAAAGATACGCAGTATTTC.